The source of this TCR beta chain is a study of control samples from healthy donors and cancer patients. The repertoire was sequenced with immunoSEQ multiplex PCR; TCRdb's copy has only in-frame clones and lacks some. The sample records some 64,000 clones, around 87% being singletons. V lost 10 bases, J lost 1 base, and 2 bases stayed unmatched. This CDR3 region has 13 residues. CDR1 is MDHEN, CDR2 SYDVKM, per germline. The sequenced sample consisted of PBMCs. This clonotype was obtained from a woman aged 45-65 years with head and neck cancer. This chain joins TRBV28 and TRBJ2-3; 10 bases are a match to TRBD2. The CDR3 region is CATGTSGTDTQYF. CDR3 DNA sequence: TGTGCCACCGGGACTAGCGGCACAGATACGCAGTATTTT.